This T cell receptor beta chain was found in a study of blood T cell repertoires in COVID-19 (dated by TCRdb to the early 2020s). For context, the study as a whole: The collaborator samples originated in the United States, Italy and Spain and spanned the acute and convalescent phases of COVID-19. The samples were drawn from the first 160 participants of the ongoing ImmuneRACE study and from 1,200 or so subjects provided by 6 global collaborators. Subjects who had been exposed to COVID-19, were actively infected with it, or had recovered from it provided the deeply sampled blood TCRbeta repertoires that made up the dataset. The repertoires were released in a freely available public database intended as a resource for research on the immune response to SARS-CoV-2. Where HLA class I and class II types were available, the types were taken from metadata supplied by the sample provider, not from assay-based typing. The prospective study material was composed of cDNA or gDNA derived from T cells, B-cell-depleted T cells, or PBMCs. Nearly every sample came with metadata listing a de-identified subject ID, COVID-19 status, age in years and sex.

On the study overall, not on this receptor specifically: How much clinical and demographic metadata was included differed by source and by participant, and the metadata was provided uncurated.

The collaborating institutions used their own protocols to collect whole blood in K2EDTA tubes. For TCRbeta analysis, collaborators shipped samples in one of three forms: frozen whole blood, isolated PBMCs, or DNA extracted from either of those sample types. On this clone itself: It lacks a known antigen. Base qualities are not provided; no much larger clone lies one nucleotide away.

TCRbeta CDR3 regions were amplified from genomic DNA by means of the immunoSEQ Assay, a bias-controlled multiplex PCR. On the authors' methods: The number of nucleated cells in each sample was estimated by amplification of reference gene primers within the assay. To quantify the absolute abundance of each unique TCRbeta CDR3 rearrangement, sequence reads were collapsed and filtered. Productive Simpson clonality was computed per sample as the square root of Simpson's diversity index over productive rearrangements. The source is immuneACCESS, and TCRdb retained only in-frame sequences with V and J called. Part of the clones is not carried over; for the studies checked, unresolved V genes explain less than half of this, and the remainder is unexplained. V and J calls and clone size are those listed in that table; D and trimming were worked out from the DNA. The sample contains approximately 310,000 clones, 80% to 90% of them found a single time. The ten largest clonotypes hold 1% of the sample.

Counted from cysteine to phenylalanine, this CDR3 has 14 amino acids. Only the CDR3 portion is preserved as DNA: 42 bases, with reading frame beginning at the first base. The germline V end is reduced by 6 bases and the J end by 8 bases; junction bases left unmatched: 7. For CDR1 and CDR2, the germline V gene lists MNHEY and SVGAGI. This chain joins TRBV6-5 to TRBJ2-1, and TRBD2 aligns with 10 junction nucleotides. The sequenced sample consisted of peripheral blood. The receptor's source is a man aged 50 to 60 with active or convalescent COVID-19. CDR3 region: CASRPGLASDEQFF. The nucleotides are TGTGCCAGCAGGCCGGGACTAGCGTCCGATGAGCAGTTCTTC.